Presented here are 22 T cell receptor beta chains from one specimen sequenced in a study of cytomegalovirus exposure and HLA in healthy donors. The PCR contained 60 Vbeta and 13 Jbeta primers. Clones were read by immunoSEQ multiplex PCR, and TCRdb kept only the in-frame ones, dropping some. The sample records under 150,000 clones, roughly two thirds being singletons. Material: PBMCs. The origin of the receptors is a man younger than 35 in good health and CMV-seropositive.

The chain is built from TRBV6-6 and TRBJ2-7, with D tentatively TRBD2 (6 bases). Germline V lookup: CDR1 MNHNY, CDR2 SVGAGI (reference sequence). This CDR3 comprises 16 residues. Trimming pared 5 bases from V and 2 bases from J, leaving 19 bases between. The CDR3 region is CASSTRGRGFPYEQYF. The CDR3 DNA follows: TGTGCCAGCAGTACCCGCGGGCGGGGATTCCCCTACGAGCAGTACTTC.

This chain uses TRBV11-3 with TRBJ1-1; TRBD1 aligns across 10 bases. The CDR3 length is 15 residues. Trimming cost V 7 bases and J 2 bases; bases outside gene matches: 7. The germline gives CDR1 SGHNT, CDR2 YENEEA. For the CDR3, the DNA is TGTGCCAGCACCCTACGGACAGGGGGAAACACTGAAGCTTTCTTT. This gives the protein CASTLRTGGNTEAFF. The full variable domain, its missing parts supplied by reference TRBV11-3 and TRBJ1-1, is EAGVVQSPRYKIIEKKQPVAFWCNPISGHNTLYWYLQNLGQGPELLIRYENEEAVDDSQLPKDRFSAERLKGVDSTLKIQPAELGDSAVYLCASTLRTGGNTEAFFGQGTRLTVV.

The chain links TRBV5-1 to TRBJ1-2; D is undetermined. Germline V lookup: CDR1 SGHRS, CDR2 YFSETQ. The CDR3 is 12 amino acids. Deletions cut 0 bases from V and 7 bases from J, with 7 bases between. In DNA, the CDR3 is TGCGCCAGCAGCTTGGAGAGCTCTGGCTACACCTTC. Amino acid sequence: CASSLESSGYTF.

The chain joins TRBV4-2 to TRBJ2-3; a possible D gene is TRBD1 (6 bases). Trimming took off 0 bases at V and 6 bases at J, with 7 bases between the two ends. This CDR3 has 13 amino acids. The germline V gene has CDR1 LGHNA and CDR2 YNFKEQ. As DNA, the CDR3 is TGTGCCAGCAGCCAAGATAGGGGGGATACGCAGTATTTT. It translates to CASSQDRGDTQYF.

The chain couples TRBV5-1 to TRBJ1-1; TRBD1 might be the D (6 bases). The V and J ends lost 0 bases and 0 bases respectively, with 9 bases between them. The CDR3 has 15 amino acids. Germline V gene data show CDR1 as SGHRS and CDR2 as YFSETQ. Here the CDR3 reads CASSLAGGLNTEAFF. The CDR3 DNA sequence: TGCGCCAGCAGCTTGGCTGGGGGCCTGAACACTGAAGCTTTCTTT.

V is TRBV29-1 and J is TRBJ1-1, with 8 bases lining up with TRBD1. The V and J ends lost 7 bases and 6 bases, in that order; junction bases with no gene match: 7. The CDR3 runs 12 residues. The germline V gene encodes CDR1 SQVTM and CDR2 ANQGSEA. The CDR3 reads CSGGTGISEAFF. CDR3 DNA sequence: TGCAGCGGCGGGACAGGAATATCTGAAGCTTTCTTT.

In its sample, this clone was seen a few times. V gene TRBV5-1 combines with J gene TRBJ2-3, with unresolved D. The CDR3 length is 17 residues. From germline, CDR1 is SGHRS and CDR2 YFSETQ. Between the trimmed V and J ends, which lost 5 bases and 0 bases, there was a span of 19 bases. The CDR3 loop reads CASSSITPPVSTDTQYF. CDR3 nucleotides: TGCGCCAGCAGTTCAATTACTCCACCCGTCAGCACAGATACGCAGTATTTT.

The J gene is TRBJ2-3, the V gene TRBV25-1, with 11 positions matching TRBD1. The CDR3 has 17 residues. Trimming took 2 bases from V and 5 from J; bases not matched to a gene: 9. Germline V gives CDR1 MGHDK, CDR2 SYGVNS. The CDR3 loop reads CASSEQQDRGREDTQYF. The DNA of the CDR3 is TGTGCCAGCAGTGAACAGCAGGACAGGGGGCGGGAAGATACGCAGTATTTT.

This clone showed up just a few times. The chain recombines TRBV11-2 with TRBJ2-7, with D possibly matching TRBD2 (5 bases). This CDR3 contains 13 residues. Looked up from germline, CDR1 is SGHAT and CDR2 is FQNNGV. Trimming pared 1 base from V and 6 bases from J, leaving 10 bases between. This chain's CDR3 is CASSLGFEGEQYF. The CDR3 DNA follows: TGTGCCAGCAGCTTAGGGTTTGAGGGCGAGCAGTACTTC. Together with reference TRBV11-2 and TRBJ2-7, the CDR3 gives the full variable domain: EAGVAQSPRYKIIEKRQSVAFWCNPISGHATLYWYQQILGQGPKLLIQFQNNGVVDDSQLPKDRFSAERLKGVDSTLKIQPAKLEDSAVYLCASSLGFEGEQYFGPGTRLTVT.

The rearrangement joins TRBV29-1 to TRBJ1-5, with a weak D call TRBD1 (6 bases). This CDR3 region has 13 residues. V lost 4 bases and J lost 5, with 12 bases in between. Germline lookup yields CDR1 SQVTM and CDR2 ANQGSEA. CDR3 amino acids: CSVAPDRYQPQHF. In nucleotides, the CDR3 is TGCAGCGTTGCGCCGGACAGATATCAGCCCCAGCATTTT.

CDR3 loop: CASSLQGAQPQHF. DNA for the CDR3: TGTGCCAGCAGCTTACAGGGGGCTCAGCCCCAGCATTTT. V is TRBV5-6 and J is TRBJ1-5, with 9 bases fitting TRBD1. CDR1 is SGHDT, CDR2 YYEEEE, per germline. The CDR3 is 13 amino acids. V trimming: 2 bases; J trimming: 6 bases; junction bases outside the gene matches: 0.

The chain is built from TRBV10-2 and TRBJ1-1, with D possibly being TRBD1 (5 bases). Germline CDR1 and CDR2: WSHSY and SAAADI. V was trimmed by 1 base and J by 7 bases, leaving 16 bases between them. This CDR3 spans 15 amino acids. The CDR3 loop is CASSEFRTNIGEAFF. The DNA for the CDR3 is TGCGCCAGCAGTGAGTTCCGGACAAATATAGGTGAAGCTTTCTTT.

This chain uses TRBV5-1 with TRBJ2-2; D might be TRBD1 (6 bases). The CDR3 extends over 15 amino acids. Germline values: CDR1 SGHRS, CDR2 YFSETQ. Trimming took off 0 bases at V and 4 bases at J, with 10 bases between the two ends. CDR3 in amino acids: CASSLVGGVTGELFF. The CDR3 region has the DNA TGCGCCAGCAGCTTGGTTGGGGGCGTCACCGGGGAGCTGTTTTTT.

The chain uses TRBV27 and TRBJ2-1; maybe TRBD1 (6 bases). Per the germline V gene, CDR1 is MNHEY and CDR2 is SMNVEV (reference sequence). V dropped 7 bases and J dropped 10 bases, with 26 bases sitting between them. The length of the CDR3 is 16 residues. This CDR3 is CASTATVRSTRGEQFF. CDR3 DNA sequence: TGTGCCAGCACCGCGACGGTTCGGTCAACCAGGGGCGAGCAGTTCTTC.

The gene calls are TRBV5-1 and TRBJ1-2; TRBD1 is a possible D gene (6 bases). V lost 2 bases and J 7 bases, leaving 21 bases between the germline ends. The CDR3 loop spans 16 amino acids. CDR1 is SGHRS, CDR2 YFSETQ, per germline. In DNA form, the CDR3 reads TGCGCCAGCAGCTTACCTAGGACCGGGACATCGCTTGGCTACACCTTC. Protein sequence: CASSLPRTGTSLGYTF.

The chain carries TRBV5-4 and TRBJ2-7, with TRBD2 identical over 7 bases. This CDR3 is 13 amino acids long. The V segment lost 0 bases and the J segment 5 bases; nucleotides outside the gene matches: 2. CDR1 is SGHNT, CDR2 YYREEE, per germline (reference sequence). The CDR3, as DNA: TGTGCCAGCAGCTTGGCCGCGGGGGACGAGCAGTACTTC. Its protein is CASSLAAGDEQYF.

V gene TRBV18 combines with J gene TRBJ1-1; unclear D gene. There are 13 residues in the CDR3. Germline loops: CDR1 KGHSH, CDR2 LQKENI. Trimming took off 3 bases at V and 0 bases at J, with 5 bases between the two ends. The CDR3 nucleotides read TGTGCCAGCTCACCGGCTTTGAACACTGAAGCTTTCTTT. Its translation: CASSPALNTEAFF.

Here the CDR3 reads CASSLQGTDTQYF. CDR3 bases: TGTGCCAGCAGTCTACAGGGTACAGATACGCAGTATTTT. The V call is TRBV7-9, the J call TRBJ2-3, with D perhaps matching TRBD1 (6 bases). Deletions cut 6 bases from V and 3 bases from J, with 10 bases between. This CDR3 region has 13 residues. In germline, CDR1 is SEHNR, CDR2 FQNEAQ (reference sequence).

V gene TRBV28 combines with J gene TRBJ2-7, with 9 bases matching TRBD2. After removal of 6 bases from V and 3 bases from J, the junction contained 3 bases not matched to a gene. Germline loops: CDR1 MDHEN, CDR2 SYDVKM. The CDR3 has 13 amino acids. The CDR3 loop reads CASRRGGVYEQYF. The CDR3 coding sequence is TGTGCCAGCAGACGCGGGGGGGTCTACGAGCAGTACTTC.

This chain joins TRBV9 and TRBJ1-3; D unclear. Germline CDR1 SGDLS, CDR2 YYNGEE. The CDR3 has 13 amino acids. The germline V and J ends were trimmed by 8 bases and 4 bases, with 13 bases remaining between them. CDR3 protein: CARDGDGGNTIYF. Written as DNA, the CDR3 is TGTGCCAGAGACGGAGACGGGGGAAACACCATATATTTT.

This clone was found a few times. V usage is TRBV18 and J usage is TRBJ1-6; D ambiguous. The ends were cut back, 8 bases at V and 0 bases at J, with 5 bases in the middle. CDR1 KGHSH and CDR2 LQKENI come from the germline V gene. The CDR3 spans 13 residues. The CDR3 nucleotides are TGTGCCAGCGCAGACTCCTATAATTCACCCCTCCACTTT. It yields the protein CASADSYNSPLHF.

This rearrangement joins TRBV7-2 to TRBJ1-1; 8 bases line up with TRBD1. The CDR3 has 16 residues. V shed 5 bases, J shed 1 base, and the junction held 9 bases outside the gene matches. Germline assignment: CDR1 SGHTA and CDR2 FQGNSA. In DNA form, the CDR3 reads TGTGCCAGCAGCCCCGGGACAGGCGACGCGAACACTGAAGCTTTCTTT. This codes for CASSPGTGDANTEAFF.